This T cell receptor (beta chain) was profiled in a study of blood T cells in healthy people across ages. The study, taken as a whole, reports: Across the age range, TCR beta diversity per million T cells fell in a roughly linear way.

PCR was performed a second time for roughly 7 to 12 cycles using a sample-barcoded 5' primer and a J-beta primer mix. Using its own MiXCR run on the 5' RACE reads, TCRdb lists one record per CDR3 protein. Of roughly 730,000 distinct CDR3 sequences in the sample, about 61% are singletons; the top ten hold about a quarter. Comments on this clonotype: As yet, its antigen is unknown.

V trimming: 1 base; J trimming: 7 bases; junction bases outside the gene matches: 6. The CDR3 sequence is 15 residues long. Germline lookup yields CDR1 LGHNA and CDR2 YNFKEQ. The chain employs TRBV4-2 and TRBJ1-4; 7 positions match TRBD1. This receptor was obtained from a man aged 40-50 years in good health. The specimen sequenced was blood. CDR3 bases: TGTGCCAGCAGCCAAGTATTTGGGGACAGTGAAAAACTGTTTTTT. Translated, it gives CASSQVFGDSEKLFF.